The present TCR beta chain was sequenced within a study of Graves' ophthalmopathy and Graves' hyperthyroidism. Study-level information: Blood was drawn at initial diagnosis, before any treatment.

RNA transcripts provided the template for amplifying TCR beta CDR3 regions. Second-round multiplex PCR followed a first-round RT-PCR using HTBI primers. TCRdb re-called the multiplex PCR reads through MiXCR, storing one row per CDR3 protein. The sample records more than 45,000 distinct CDR3 sequences, 50% being singletons. This clonotype appeared once. Its antigen is unknown. Regarding the study as a whole: The model predicted progression of ophthalmopathy with a sensitivity of about 68%, and its specificity was less than 85%.

The CDR3 covers 14 residues. Germline V gives CDR1 SQVTM, CDR2 ANQGSEA. V was trimmed by 5 bases and J by 1 base, leaving 14 bases between them. Active ophthalmopathy (CAS at least 3, NOSPECS at least 4), lasting under 3 months. The study excluded patients with other autoimmune diseases, uncontrolled infections, pregnancy or lactation. Sequenced input: peripheral blood. The chain carries TRBV29-1 and TRBJ1-1; tentative D call: TRBD1 (5 bases). The origin of this receptor is an adult man with Graves' ophthalmopathy. In nucleotides, the CDR3 is TGCAGCGTTAGTTTGGAGGGGTGGAACACTGAAGCTTTCTTT. This codes for CSVSLEGWNTEAFF.